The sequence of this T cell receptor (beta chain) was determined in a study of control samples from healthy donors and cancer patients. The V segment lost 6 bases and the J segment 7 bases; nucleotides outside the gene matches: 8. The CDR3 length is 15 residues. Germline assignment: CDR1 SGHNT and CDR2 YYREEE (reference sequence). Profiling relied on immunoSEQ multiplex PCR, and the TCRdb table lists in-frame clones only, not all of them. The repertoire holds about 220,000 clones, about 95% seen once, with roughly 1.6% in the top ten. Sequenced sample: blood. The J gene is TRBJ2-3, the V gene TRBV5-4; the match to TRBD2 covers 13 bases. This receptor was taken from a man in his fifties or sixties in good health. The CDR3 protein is CASTPLGLAGNTQYF. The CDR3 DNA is TGTGCCAGCACCCCACTGGGACTAGCGGGGAATACGCAGTATTTT.